This TCR beta chain was documented in a study of regulatory T cells in long-lasting Graves disease. This clonotype occurred many times. Time point here: newly diagnosed GD, antithyroid drugs for less than 3 months. RNA isolated from PBMCs was used to make the TCR library. V trimming: 10 bases; J trimming: 2 bases; junction bases outside the gene matches: 9. The germline V gene encodes CDR1 SNHLY and CDR2 FYNNEI. The length of the CDR3 is 14 residues. The TCR beta library used iRepertoire HTBI primers with Arm-PCR amplification of CDR3. TCRdb processed the multiplex PCR reads anew with MiXCR; each CDR3 protein has one entry. The repertoire has 350,000 to 500,000 distinct CDR3 sequences, over 15% of them found once; the top ten carry about 10%. This same sample was also taken into another study, of T cells in Graves' hyperthyroidism and ophthalmopathy.

The chain links TRBV2 to TRBJ2-5; 8 bases are a match to TRBD2. Material: peripheral blood mononuclear cells (PBMCs), obtained at new diagnosis, from a patient treated with antithyroid drugs. The receptor comes from a woman aged 25-40 years with Graves disease. The CDR3 loop is CATLPGLAQETQYF. CDR3 nucleotides: TGTGCCACCCTGCCTGGACTAGCTCAAGAGACCCAGTACTTC.